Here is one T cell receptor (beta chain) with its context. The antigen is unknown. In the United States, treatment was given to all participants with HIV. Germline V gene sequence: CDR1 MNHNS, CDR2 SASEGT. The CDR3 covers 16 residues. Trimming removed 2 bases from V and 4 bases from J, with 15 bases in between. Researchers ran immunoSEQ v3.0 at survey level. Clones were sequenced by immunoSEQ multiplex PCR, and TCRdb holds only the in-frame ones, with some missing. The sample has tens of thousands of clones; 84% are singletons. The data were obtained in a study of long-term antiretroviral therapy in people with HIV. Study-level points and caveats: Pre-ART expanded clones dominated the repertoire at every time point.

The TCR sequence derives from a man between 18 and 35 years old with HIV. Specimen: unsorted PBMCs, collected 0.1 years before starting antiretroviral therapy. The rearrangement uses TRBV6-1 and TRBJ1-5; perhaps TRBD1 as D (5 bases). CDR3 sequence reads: CASSERLGVRNQPQHF. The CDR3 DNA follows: TGTGCCAGCAGTGAACGTCTAGGGGTTCGGAATCAGCCCCAGCATTTT.